This TCR beta chain was captured in a study of blood T cell repertoires in COVID-19. Study as a whole: T cells, B-cell-depleted T cells, or PBMCs supplied cDNA or gDNA.

In the authors' methods: Amplifying reference gene primers gave estimates of nucleated cell counts. Produced via immunoSEQ multiplex PCR; TCRdb's table is partial and in-frame only. V, J and clone size are those of that table, while D and trimming were read from the DNA. The table shows approximately 89,000 clones, with under 90% occurring only once. The specimen was peripheral blood. The sequence was collected from a woman in her 70s with acute or convalescent COVID-19.

The CDR3 loop is CASSQARVSDTQYF. CDR3 in DNA: TGTGCCAGTAGTCAGGCCAGGGTTTCGGATACGCAGTATTTT. The J gene is TRBJ2-3, the V gene TRBV19, with D possibly being TRBD1 (5 bases). The CDR3 totals 14 residues. The germline gives CDR1 LNHDA, CDR2 SQIVND (reference sequence). Trimming took off 5 bases at V and 6 bases at J, with 15 bases between the two ends.